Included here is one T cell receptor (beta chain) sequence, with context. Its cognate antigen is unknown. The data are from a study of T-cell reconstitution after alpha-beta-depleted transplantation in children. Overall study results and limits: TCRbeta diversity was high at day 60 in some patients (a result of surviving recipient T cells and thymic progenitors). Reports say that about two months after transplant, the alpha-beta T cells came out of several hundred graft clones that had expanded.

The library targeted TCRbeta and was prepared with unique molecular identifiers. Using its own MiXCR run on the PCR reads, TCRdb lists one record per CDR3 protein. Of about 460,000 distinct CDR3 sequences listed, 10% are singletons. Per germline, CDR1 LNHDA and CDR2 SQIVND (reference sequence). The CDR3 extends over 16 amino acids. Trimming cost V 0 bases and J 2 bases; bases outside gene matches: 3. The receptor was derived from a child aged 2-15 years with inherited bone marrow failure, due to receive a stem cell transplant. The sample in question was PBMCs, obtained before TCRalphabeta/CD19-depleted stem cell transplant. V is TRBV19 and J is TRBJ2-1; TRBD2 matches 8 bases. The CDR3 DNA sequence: TGTGCCAGTAGTATAGATTTGCGGGAGGCCTACAATGAGCAGTTCTTC. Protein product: CASSIDLREAYNEQFF.